The rows below give T cell receptor beta chains drawn from one sample of a study of Ad26.COV2.S vaccination and SARS-CoV-2 variants. Some clones are missing from TCRdb's copy, which holds only in-frame ones; the method was immunoSEQ multiplex PCR. Of around 270,000 clones listed, roughly 89% are singletons. Sequenced here: peripheral blood, sampled in a trial of Ad26.COV2.S vaccine versus placebo. Source of these receptors: a person aged 18-60 years who received the Ad26.COV2.S COVID-19 vaccine or a placebo. Each CDR3 is given with its conserved first and last residue. A D gene is named only where the DNA matches it firmly. The size field is filled for only some rows; it gives once, few, many or a size class.

clone size,V gene,J gene,D gene,CDR3 protein,CDR3 DNA
.,TRBV4-2,TRBJ2-3,TRBD2,CASSQDQGLLNTDTQYF,TGTGCCAGCAGCCAAGATCAGGGACTACTAAACACAGATACGCAGTATTTT
.,TRBV20-1,TRBJ2-1,.,CSASSGFGEQFF,TGCAGTGCTAGTTCTGGGTTCGGTGAGCAGTTCTTC
.,TRBV18,TRBJ2-2,.,CASSPSTGELFF,TGTGCCAGCTCACCAAGCACCGGGGAGCTGTTTTTT
.,TRBV24-1,TRBJ2-1,.,CATSDPGPSSYNEQFF,TGTGCCACCAGTGATCCTGGACCCAGCTCCTACAATGAGCAGTTCTTC
once,TRBV2,TRBJ2-7,TRBD1,CASSERTGLEGTYEQYF,TGTGCCAGCAGTGAACGGACAGGGCTGGAGGGCACCTACGAGCAGTACTTC
.,TRBV13,TRBJ1-6,.,CASSLRLGSYNSPLHF,TGTGCCAGCAGCTTAAGGTTGGGTTCCTATAATTCACCCCTCCACTTT
.,TRBV7-2,TRBJ2-3,TRBD2,CASSFSSGLTDTQYF,TGTGCCAGCAGCTTTTCTAGCGGGCTCACAGATACGCAGTATTTT
.,TRBV6-2/TRBV6-3,TRBJ2-2,.,CASSLGGVWAGELFF,TGTGCCAGCAGTTTGGGTGGGGTTTGGGCCGGGGAGCTGTTTTTT
.,TRBV2,TRBJ1-1,.,CASSETKLTRFNTEAFF,TGTGCCAGCAGTGAAACAAAGTTGACCAGATTTAACACTGAAGCTTTCTTT
.,TRBV2,TRBJ2-3,TRBD2,CASSEIRSGREEDTQYF,TGTGCCAGCAGTGAAATTAGGAGCGGGAGAGAGGAAGATACGCAGTATTTT
once,TRBV7-2,TRBJ2-2,TRBD2,CASSPGLAGNTGELFF,TGTGCCAGCAGCCCGGGACTAGCGGGGAACACCGGGGAGCTGTTTTTT
.,TRBV12-3/TRBV12-4,TRBJ2-3,.,CASGLSGDTQYF,TGTGCCAGCGGTCTTAGCGGTGATACGCAGTATTTT
.,TRBV9,TRBJ2-3,TRBD2,CASSGSSGLNTQYF,TGTGCCAGCAGCGGGTCTAGCGGACTGAATACGCAGTATTTT
once,TRBV7-2,TRBJ1-2,.,CASSSIGPGSNYGYTF,TGTGCCAGCAGCTCCATCGGGCCAGGGAGTAACTATGGCTACACCTTC
.,TRBV7-9,TRBJ1-1,.,CASLREGMNTEAFF,TGTGCCAGCCTGAGGGAGGGAATGAACACTGAAGCTTTCTTT
.,TRBV27,TRBJ2-5,TRBD2,CASSAISGSGGITQYF,TGTGCCAGCAGCGCAATCTCAGGAAGCGGGGGCATAACCCAGTACTTC
.,TRBV19,TRBJ2-2,TRBD2,CASRKTGLAEYTGELFF,TGTGCCAGTAGGAAAACGGGACTAGCGGAGTACACCGGGGAGCTGTTTTTT
.,TRBV2,TRBJ2-1,TRBD2,CASSRGLAKVNEQFF,TGTGCCAGCAGTCGCGGACTAGCGAAGGTCAATGAGCAGTTCTTC
.,TRBV2,TRBJ1-5,.,CASSPITVYSNQPQHF,TGTGCCAGCAGTCCTATCACGGTCTATAGCAATCAGCCCCAGCATTTT
.,TRBV11-2,TRBJ2-2,TRBD2,CASSLDGWLAGTGELFF,TGTGCCAGCAGCTTAGATGGGTGGCTAGCGGGGACCGGGGAGCTGTTTTTT
.,TRBV30,TRBJ1-5,.,CAWAGGGLGNQPQHF,TGTGCCTGGGCTGGAGGAGGGTTGGGCAATCAGCCCCAGCATTTT
.,TRBV24-1,TRBJ1-5,.,CATSDFGFQPQHF,TGTGCCACCAGTGATTTCGGGTTTCAGCCCCAGCATTTT
.,TRBV10-3,TRBJ2-1,TRBD2,CAIQREDHNEQFF,TGTGCCATCCAGCGGGAGGATCACAATGAGCAGTTCTTC
.,TRBV6-2/TRBV6-3,TRBJ2-5,TRBD2,CASSDPGLAGLAQETQYF,TGTGCCAGCAGTGATCCGGGACTAGCGGGTCTGGCTCAAGAGACCCAGTACTTC
few,TRBV24-1,TRBJ1-5,TRBD1,CATSDPGTGGAQPQHF,TGTGCCACCAGTGACCCCGGGACAGGGGGCGCGCAGCCCCAGCATTTT
.,TRBV18,TRBJ1-2,.,CASSPDMGGSSGYTF,TGTGCCAGCTCACCAGATATGGGGGGCAGTTCTGGCTACACCTTC
.,TRBV18,TRBJ1-6,TRBD1,CASSPLAGQGMDSPLHF,TGTGCCAGCTCACCACTGGCGGGACAGGGGATGGATTCACCCCTCCACTTT
.,TRBV7-3,TRBJ2-3,TRBD1,CASSSLPGQASTDTQYF,TGTGCCAGCAGCTCCCTACCCGGACAGGCTAGCACAGATACGCAGTATTTT
once,TRBV6-4,TRBJ1-1,.,CASRMGRMRHTEAFF,TGTGCCAGCAGGATGGGACGCATGCGGCACACTGAAGCTTTCTTT
.,TRBV6-6,TRBJ1-6,.,CASRDNSPLHF,TGTGCCAGCAGGGATAATTCACCCCTCCACTTT
.,TRBV7-3,TRBJ2-1,TRBD2,CASSPSRQGSSGRDNEQFF,TGTGCCAGCAGCCCATCCCGCCAAGGATCTAGCGGGAGGGACAATGAGCAGTTCTTC
.,TRBV2,TRBJ1-5,TRBD1,CASSGTGGTQPQHF,TGTGCCAGCAGTGGGACAGGGGGCACTCAGCCCCAGCATTTT
once,TRBV4-3,TRBJ1-4,.,CASSRTEIEKLFF,TGCGCCAGCAGCCGAACAGAGATTGAAAAACTGTTTTTT
.,TRBV18,TRBJ2-3,.,CASSQDRGTDTQYF,TGTGCCAGCTCCCAGGACAGAGGCACAGATACGCAGTATTTT
.,TRBV7-2,TRBJ1-1,.,CASRPTMGNTEAFF,TGTGCCAGCAGACCTACCATGGGGAACACTGAAGCTTTCTTT
.,TRBV13,TRBJ1-5,TRBD1,CASSYTRDRGNQPQHF,TGTGCCAGCAGCTATACTAGGGACAGGGGTAATCAGCCCCAGCATTTT
.,TRBV5-1,TRBJ2-7,TRBD1,CASSLKTGTGGQPPYEQYF,TGCGCCAGCAGCTTGAAAACCGGGACAGGGGGCCAGCCGCCCTACGAGCAGTACTTC
.,TRBV2,TRBJ2-5,TRBD2,CAIPGLAGKETQYF,TGTGCCATCCCGGGACTAGCGGGAAAAGAGACCCAGTACTTC
.,TRBV5-4,TRBJ2-5,.,CASSSNGGGETQYF,TGTGCCAGCAGCTCGAACGGGGGCGGAGAGACCCAGTACTTC
.,TRBV3-1/TRBV3-2,TRBJ2-7,.,CASSHTDRWDYEQYF,TGTGCCAGCAGCCACACTGACAGATGGGACTACGAGCAGTACTTC
.,TRBV7-2,TRBJ2-2,.,CASSYLGELFF,TGTGCCAGCAGCTACCTCGGGGAGCTGTTTTTT
.,TRBV18,TRBJ1-1,.,CASSPRPSPNTEAFF,TGTGCCAGCTCACCACGCCCCAGTCCGAACACTGAAGCTTTCTTT
once,TRBV2,TRBJ1-2,.,CASSGPGRKFGYTF,TGTGCCAGCAGTGGCCCGGGGCGCAAATTTGGCTACACCTTC
.,TRBV12-5,TRBJ2-1,.,CASGSRSNNEQFF,TGTGCTAGTGGTTCCCGCTCGAACAATGAGCAGTTCTTC
.,TRBV12-5,TRBJ2-7,.,CASGFGPHYEQYF,TGTGCTAGTGGTTTCGGCCCCCACTACGAGCAGTACTTC
once,TRBV25-1,TRBJ1-6,.,CASSESRQGSPLHF,TGTGCCAGCAGTGAATCGAGGCAGGGATCACCCCTCCACTTT
.,TRBV7-2,TRBJ1-5,.,CASSKRGTESNQPQHF,TGTGCCAGCAGCAAAAGAGGGACGGAGAGCAATCAGCCCCAGCATTTT
.,TRBV5-6,TRBJ2-2,.,CASSLNPSGAASGELFF,TGTGCCAGCAGCTTGAATCCGTCCGGGGCCGCCTCCGGGGAGCTGTTTTTT
once,TRBV7-2,TRBJ2-3,.,CASSPRSTSTDTQYF,TGTGCCAGCAGTCCCAGAAGCACTAGCACAGATACGCAGTATTTT
.,TRBV4-2,TRBJ2-7,TRBD1,CASSQGLGQGFYEQYF,TGTGCCAGCAGCCAAGGACTAGGACAGGGCTTTTACGAGCAGTACTTC
.,TRBV5-1,TRBJ2-2,.,CASSFAGPPAGELFF,TGCGCCAGCAGCTTCGCTGGCCCACCGGCCGGGGAGCTGTTTTTT
.,TRBV30,TRBJ1-4,TRBD1,CAWSVVNKGTGLNEKLFF,TGTGCCTGGAGTGTAGTTAATAAAGGGACAGGCCTTAATGAAAAACTGTTTTTT
.,TRBV19,TRBJ1-2,.,CASSLGTRANYGYTF,TGTGCCAGTAGCCTCGGGACGAGAGCTAACTATGGCTACACCTTC
few,TRBV5-1,TRBJ2-1,.,CASSLGEAYNEQFF,TGCGCCAGCAGCTTGGGGGAGGCCTACAATGAGCAGTTCTTC
.,TRBV3-1/TRBV3-2,TRBJ2-7,TRBD2,CASSRGGGTYEQYF,TGTGCCAGCAGCCGCGGCGGGGGGACCTACGAGCAGTACTTC